These 14 T cell receptor beta chains share one sample of origin, sequenced in a study of cytomegalovirus exposure and HLA in healthy donors. The PCR employed 60 Vbeta primers together with 13 Jbeta primers. Profiled with immunoSEQ multiplex PCR; TCRdb holds only in-frame clones, not every one. The table shows roughly 150,000 clones, with 80% to 85% occurring only once. Sequenced input: PBMCs. The receptors were sampled from a male donor in good health and CMV-seronegative.

Points on this clone: One end of the junction fails to match germline, which may point to a read error. Other DNA sequences of this sample code for an identical CDR3. The chain recombines TRBV11-2 with TRBJ1-4; TRBD1 matches at 8 bases. This CDR3 contains 15 residues. Germline loops: CDR1 SGHAT, CDR2 FQNNGV. CDR3 DNA: TGCGCCAGCAGCTTAGATTTGGGACAGGATGAAAAACTGTTTTTT. It encodes CASSLDLGQDEKLFF. The full variable domain, its missing parts supplied by reference TRBV11-2 and TRBJ1-4, is EAGVAQSPRYKIIEKRQSVAFWCNPISGHATLYWYQQILGQGPKLLIQFQNNGVVDDSQLPKDRFSAERLKGVDSTLKIQPAKLEDSAVYLCASSLDLGQDEKLFFGSGTQLSVL.

The chain employs TRBV27 and TRBJ2-2; TRBD1 might be the D (6 bases). Germline CDR1 is MNHEY and CDR2 is SMNVEV (reference sequence). Trimming left V 4 bases short and J 0 bases short, with 24 bases between. There are 20 residues in the CDR3. CDR3 DNA sequence: TGTGCCAGCAGTTCCATCTACAGGGTTTCGGGTCACGCGAACACCGGGGAGCTGTTTTTT. It yields the protein CASSSIYRVSGHANTGELFF.

This chain connects TRBV15 to TRBJ1-2; D is undetermined. V was trimmed by 5 bases and J by 8 bases, leaving 18 bases between them. Germline CDR1 reads LNHNV; CDR2 reads YYDKDF (reference sequence). The CDR3 contains 14 residues. CDR3 residues: CATSRARMGGGYTF. DNA of the CDR3: TGTGCCACCAGCCGGGCCAGGATGGGAGGCGGCTACACCTTC.

This sequence joins TRBV5-4 and TRBJ2-2; 16 bases fit TRBD2. The CDR3 is made up of 18 amino acids. Germline V gene sequence: CDR1 SGHNT, CDR2 YYREEE (reference sequence). The V gene end was trimmed by 5 bases and the J gene end by 4 bases; junction bases not matched to a gene: 8. The CDR3 DNA reads TGTGCCAGCAGAAGGGGACTAGCGGGGGGGCCGGCCACCGGGGAGCTGTTTTTT. Encoded protein: CASRRGLAGGPATGELFF. Looking up the rest from reference TRBV5-4 and TRBJ2-2 gives the full variable domain: ETGVTQSPTHLIKTRGQQVTLRCSSQSGHNTVSWYQQALGQGPQFIFQYYREEENGRGNFPPRFSGLQFPNYSSELNVNALELDDSALYLCASRRGLAGGPATGELFFGEGSRLTVL.

The J gene is TRBJ2-4, the V gene TRBV4-3; a weak D match, TRBD1 (5 bases). This CDR3 contains 14 residues. Trimming stripped 0 bases from V and 12 bases from J, with 15 bases between. The germline V gene encodes CDR1 LGHNA and CDR2 YSLEER. This CDR3 reads CASSQDVEFDSQYF. DNA for the CDR3: TGCGCCAGCAGCCAAGATGTGGAATTTGACAGTCAGTACTTC.

This chain uses TRBV18 with TRBJ1-6; 10 nucleotides agree with TRBD1. With 1 base clipped from V and 9 bases from J, the junction kept 3 bases outside the gene matches. The CDR3 extends over 15 amino acids. Germline lookup yields CDR1 KGHSH and CDR2 LQKENI. The DNA for the CDR3 is TGTGCCAGCTCACCACTGGGACAGGGGAGTTCACCCCTCCACTTT. Translation gives CASSPLGQGSSPLHF.

The chain is built from TRBV6-4 and TRBJ2-2; possibly TRBD1 for D (6 bases). Trimming took 6 bases from V and 3 from J, leaving 14 bases between them. The CDR3 runs 15 residues. Germline CDR1 is MRHNA and CDR2 is SNTAGT. The CDR3 here is CASSRQEGDTGELFF. In DNA, the CDR3 is TGTGCCAGCAGCCGACAGGAAGGGGACACCGGGGAGCTGTTTTTT.

The genes are TRBV6-6 and TRBJ1-5, with 7 positions matching TRBD1. Germline CDR1 is MNHNY and CDR2 is SVGAGI (reference sequence). J gave up 5 bases and V 2 bases, and 6 bases lay outside the gene matches. The CDR3 is made up of 15 amino acids. In nucleotides, the CDR3 is TGTGCCAGCAGTTACGAAGGGGGCGTTTATCAGCCCCAGCATTTT. As protein: CASSYEGGVYQPQHF.

This clone was picked up a small number of times. This chain links TRBV4-3 with TRBJ1-1; 8 positions match TRBD1. The germline V gene has CDR1 LGHNA and CDR2 YSLEER. This CDR3 is built from 15 residues. V gave up 0 bases and J gave up 2 bases; unmatched junction bases: 2. CDR3: CASSQEGQGNTEAFF. The CDR3 nucleotides are TGCGCCAGCAGCCAAGAAGGACAGGGAAACACTGAAGCTTTCTTT.

The chain has TRBV11-2 and TRBJ2-3; 11 bases map to TRBD2. The length of the CDR3 is 16 residues. Germline V gene sequence: CDR1 SGHAT, CDR2 FQNNGV. The ends lost 5 bases at V and 1 base at J; junction bases unmatched: 5. CDR3 nucleotide sequence: TGTGCCAGCAGCCCGCGGACTAGCGGGCGCACAGATACGCAGTATTTT. Translating gives CASSPRTSGRTDTQYF. The full variable domain, with the rest looked up from reference TRBV11-2 and TRBJ2-3, is EAGVAQSPRYKIIEKRQSVAFWCNPISGHATLYWYQQILGQGPKLLIQFQNNGVVDDSQLPKDRFSAERLKGVDSTLKIQPAKLEDSAVYLCASSPRTSGRTDTQYFGPGTRLTVL.

The chain couples TRBV10-2 to TRBJ2-1, with a tentative D call TRBD2 (5 bases). From germline, CDR1 is WSHSY and CDR2 SAAADI. The CDR3 is made up of 13 amino acids. V lost 10 bases to trimming and J lost 4 bases, with 14 bases between them. Here the CDR3 reads CANGPGKYNEQFF. CDR3 in DNA: TGCGCCAACGGGCCGGGAAAATACAATGAGCAGTTCTTC.

In DNA, the CDR3 is TGCGCCAGCAGCCAACGGGCTAGCCTGAGCACAGATACGCAGTATTTT. Amino acids: CASSQRASLSTDTQYF. This chain joins TRBV4-1 and TRBJ2-3; a possible D gene is TRBD2 (5 bases). The CDR3 has 16 amino acids. The germline V gene has CDR1 MGHRA and CDR2 YSYEKL. The V and J ends lost 2 bases and 0 bases respectively, with 12 bases between them.

This chain connects TRBV29-1 to TRBJ2-3; D remains ambiguous. Trimming stripped 7 bases from V and 3 bases from J, with 5 bases between. The CDR3 length is 10 residues. Germline loops: CDR1 SQVTM, CDR2 ANQGSEA. This chain's CDR3 is CSGRTDTQYF. In DNA form, the CDR3 reads TGCAGCGGGCGGACAGATACGCAGTATTTT.

J is TRBJ2-5 and V is TRBV5-1; 8 nucleotides match TRBD2. Germline V CDR1 and CDR2: SGHRS, YFSETQ. The length of the CDR3 is 14 residues. V shed 4 bases, J shed 4 bases, and the junction held 6 bases outside the gene matches. For the CDR3, the DNA is TGCGCCAGCAGCCTCACCGGGGGGGCAGAGACCCAGTACTTC. The encoded protein is CASSLTGGAETQYF.